The 20 T cell receptor beta chains reported below all come from one sample, sequenced in a study of T cells after yellow fever vaccination. TCRdb recomputed calls from the 5' RACE reads with MiXCR, one row per CDR3 protein. The table lists roughly 350,000 distinct CDR3 sequences, roughly 4% of them singletons. Source: PBMCs, taken 5 days after the yellow fever booster vaccination. These receptors were taken from a young man who received the YFV17D yellow fever vaccine.

The V and J genes are TRBV4-1 and TRBJ1-5; TRBD1 matches at 8 bases. Trimming removed 5 bases from V and 5 bases from J; junction bases left unmatched: 8. Germline CDR1 and CDR2: MGHRA and YSYEKL. The CDR3 spans 15 residues. As DNA, the CDR3 is TGCGCCAGCAGCAGAACAGGGGGGGAATATCAGCCCCAGCATTTT. Its protein is CASSRTGGEYQPQHF.

This clonotype was found a few times. V gene TRBV7-9 combines with J gene TRBJ2-7; 12 nucleotides line up with TRBD1. CDR1 is SEHNR, CDR2 FQNEAQ, per germline (reference sequence). The trim removed 4 bases at V and 4 bases at J, leaving 5 bases unmatched. This CDR3 is 15 amino acids long. CDR3: CASSSGTGGWYEQYF. CDR3 coding DNA: TGTGCCAGCAGCTCGGGGACAGGGGGCTGGTACGAGCAGTACTTC.

In this sample, this clonotype turned up a few times. The chain employs TRBV7-2 and TRBJ2-2; TRBD2 matches at 7 bases. Per germline, CDR1 SGHTA and CDR2 FQGNSA. This CDR3 comprises 15 residues. V shed 3 bases, J shed 5 bases, and the junction held 6 bases outside the gene matches. CDR3 region: CASSLWGGSTGELFF. The CDR3 coding sequence is TGTGCCAGCAGCTTGTGGGGGGGGTCGACCGGGGAGCTGTTTTTT.

The CDR3: CSARDYGSYEQYF. CDR3 in DNA: TGCAGTGCTAGAGATTACGGATCCTACGAGCAGTACTTC. The rearrangement uses TRBV20-1 and TRBJ2-7; no clear D gene. Trimming took 0 bases from V and 1 from J, leaving 7 bases between them. The CDR3 covers 13 residues. CDR1 DFQATT and CDR2 SNEGSKA come from the germline V gene (reference sequence).

The chain links TRBV28 to TRBJ2-3, with unresolved D. This CDR3 is built from 15 residues. The V and J ends lost 11 bases and 1 base respectively, with 19 bases between them. Germline V gene data show CDR1 as MDHEN and CDR2 as SYDVKM. The CDR3 loop reads CACIVGVRGTDTQYF. The CDR3, as DNA: TGTGCCTGCATCGTAGGAGTCCGGGGCACAGATACGCAGTATTTT.

This clonotype showed up just a few times. The chain uses TRBV13 and TRBJ2-3, with D perhaps TRBD1 or TRBD2 (6 bases each). V was shortened by 0 bases and J by 0 bases, with 10 bases between the two germline ends. Germline values: CDR1 PRHDT, CDR2 FYEKMQ (reference sequence). This CDR3 has 16 residues. In DNA, the CDR3 is TGTGCCAGCAGCTTAGGACCGGGGGCTAGCACAGATACGCAGTATTTT. Its translation is CASSLGPGASTDTQYF.

This chain joins TRBV7-2 and TRBJ2-5; 7 bases are shared with TRBD2. After removal of 0 bases from V and 2 bases from J, the junction contained 6 bases not matched to a gene. CDR1 is SGHTA and CDR2 is FQGNSA in the germline V gene. CDR3 length equals 16 residues. The CDR3 region has the DNA TGTGCCAGCAGCTTAGCGATAGGACTAGGGCAAGAGACCCAGTACTTC. This translates into CASSLAIGLGQETQYF.

This clonotype has a handful of counts. The chain combines TRBV29-1 with TRBJ1-2, with TRBD1 as a possible D gene (6 bases). There are 13 residues in the CDR3. Germline CDR1 reads SQVTM; CDR2 reads ANQGSEA. V was cut by 4 bases and J by 5 bases, with 14 bases left in between. The CDR3, as DNA: TGCAGCGTTGTCGGGACAACTCAATATGGCTACACCTTC. As protein: CSVVGTTQYGYTF.

This clonotype was counted between two and nine times. The chain recombines TRBV14 with TRBJ1-2; D is undetermined. This CDR3 contains 16 residues. From germline, CDR1 is SGHDN and CDR2 FVKESK. Trimming stripped 2 bases from V and 4 bases from J, with 17 bases between. This chain's CDR3 is CASSQLPVAPLYGYTF. CDR3 bases: TGTGCCAGCAGCCAACTCCCCGTGGCGCCTCTCTATGGCTACACCTTC.

The chain uses TRBV4-1 and TRBJ2-1; the match to TRBD1 covers 10 bases. J was trimmed by 9 bases and V by 4 bases; bases with no gene match: 12. The V gene's germline CDR1 is MGHRA and CDR2 YSYEKL. CDR3 size: 16 residues. CDR3 amino acids: CASSPSPGQGSGEQFF. Written as DNA, the CDR3 is TGCGCCAGCAGCCCATCACCGGGACAGGGGTCGGGTGAGCAGTTCTTC.

This sequence joins TRBV12-3 or TRBV12-4 and TRBJ1-5; D uncertain. This CDR3 has 13 residues. V lost 3 bases to trimming and J lost 5 bases, with 8 bases between them. CDR3 DNA: TGTGCCAGCAGTTTGGGATGGGATCAGCCCCAGCATTTT. Its protein product is CASSLGWDQPQHF.

This clonotype was seen a handful of times. The chain has TRBV7-9 and TRBJ2-7; D tentatively reads TRBD1 or TRBD2 (5 bases each). The CDR3 loop spans 14 amino acids. Germline V gene data show CDR1 as SEHNR and CDR2 as FQNEAQ (reference sequence). The V end lost 3 bases, the J end lost 2 bases, and 11 bases lay between the germline ends. The CDR3 spells CASSLLGETYEQYF. CDR3 coding DNA: TGTGCCAGCAGCTTGTTAGGGGAGACCTACGAGCAGTACTTC.

The chain couples TRBV5-4 to TRBJ2-5; weak D call: TRBD1 (6 bases). The CDR3 runs to 14 residues. Trimming pared 4 bases from V and 4 bases from J, leaving 14 bases between. Germline CDR1 SGHNT, CDR2 YYREEE (reference sequence). The CDR3 bases are TGTGCCAGCAGCCTACAGGGCACGGTAGAGACCCAGTACTTC. This encodes CASSLQGTVETQYF.

This clonotype was detected only a few times. V usage is TRBV7-9 and J usage is TRBJ1-2; 7 bases align to TRBD1. V lost 1 base and J lost 1; bases outside the gene matches: 3. Germline V gene lookup returns CDR1 SEHNR and CDR2 FQNEAQ (reference sequence). This CDR3 has 15 amino acids. CDR3 sequence reads: CASSLGTGLNYGYTF. The CDR3 nucleotides read TGTGCCAGCAGCTTAGGGACAGGACTTAACTATGGCTACACCTTC.

The chain is built from TRBV3-1 and TRBJ1-4; D uncertain. This CDR3 comprises 14 residues. V lost 4 bases, J lost 4 bases, and 10 bases lay in between. From germline, CDR1 is LGHDT and CDR2 YNNKEL (reference sequence). The DNA of the CDR3 is TGTGCCAGCAGCCGTGTGGGAGGTAATGAAAAACTGTTTTTT. Its protein product is CASSRVGGNEKLFF.

This clonotype was seen a handful of times. The gene calls are TRBV5-1 and TRBJ1-1; 9 nucleotides agree with TRBD1. Germline assignment: CDR1 SGHRS and CDR2 YFSETQ. This CDR3 contains 16 residues. V gave up 7 bases and J gave up 0 bases; unmatched junction bases: 10. Here the CDR3 reads CASRSGQGLMNTEAFF. In nucleotides, the CDR3 is TGCGCCAGCCGATCTGGACAGGGGCTAATGAACACTGAAGCTTTCTTT.

This chain uses TRBV9 with TRBJ2-7; D unclear. Germline loops: CDR1 SGDLS, CDR2 YYNGEE. The CDR3 has 10 residues. V lost 7 bases and J 3 bases, leaving 5 bases between the germline ends. The CDR3 coding sequence is TGTGCCAGCCAAGTCTACGAGCAGTACGTC. This encodes CASQVYEQYV.

This clonotype has a handful of counts. The V gene is TRBV7-2, the J gene TRBJ2-7, with a possible D match to TRBD2 (5 bases). The CDR3 spans 13 residues. Trimming cost V 5 bases and J 7 bases, with 15 bases left between them. CDR1 and CDR2 from the germline V gene are SGHTA and FQGNSA. In DNA form, the CDR3 reads TGTGCCAGCAGCACGGGGTTTAGTAGGGAGCAGTACGTC. Protein sequence: CASSTGFSREQYV.

The sample holds a few counts of this clonotype. This chain uses TRBV12-3 or TRBV12-4 with TRBJ2-2, with a possible D match to TRBD1 (6 bases). V lost 3 bases and J 5 bases, leaving 13 bases between the germline ends. The CDR3 runs to 15 residues. The CDR3 loop reads CASSFRRGGTGELFF. CDR3 DNA: TGTGCCAGCAGTTTCCGTCGAGGGGGAACCGGGGAGCTGTTTTTT.

The genes are TRBV7-2 and TRBJ2-4; D is undetermined. The CDR3 length is 13 residues. Germline assignment: CDR1 SGHTA and CDR2 FQGNSA. V lost 1 base and J 3 bases, leaving 4 bases between the germline ends. DNA for the CDR3: TGTGCCAGCAGCTTAGTGGGCAAAAACATTCAGTACTTC. This encodes CASSLVGKNIQYF.